What follows describes a single T cell receptor (beta chain). The sample belongs to a study of blood T cell repertoires in COVID-19. CDR3 size: 15 residues. CDR1 and CDR2 from the germline V gene are MNHEY and SMNVEV (reference sequence). Losses at the gene ends were 5 bases for V and 8 bases for J; bases not matched to a gene: 8. Data came from immunoSEQ multiplex PCR; TCRdb stores just in-frame clones and leaves some out. The repertoire holds 50,000 to 75,000 clones, with 70% to 90% as singletons. This sequence joins TRBV27 and TRBJ1-4, with 10 bases identical to TRBD1. This TCR was recovered from a man aged 55 to 69 with acute or convalescent COVID-19. The sample taken for sequencing was peripheral blood. The CDR3 region has the DNA TGTGCCAGCAGTCCTATGTCGGGACAGGGGGAAAAACTGTTTTTT. Its protein product is CASSPMSGQGEKLFF.